Detailed here is one T cell receptor beta chain. Its antigen is unidentified. One end of the junction varies from germline; a read error may be responsible. Study-level points and caveats: Tumor Treg TCRs overlapped most with tumor naive CD4+ cells. The larger cohort examined one V-J beta rearrangement, not whole repertoires.

The memory fraction was CD4+CD45RO+CD25- cells. After constant-region reverse-primer amplification, full-length variable regions underwent semi-nested PCR with Nested Universal Primer A. TCRdb fed the 5' RACE reads into MiXCR, producing one record per CDR3 protein. The sample has 50,000 to 80,000 distinct CDR3 sequences, about 22% seen once; the top ten hold 2.5% to 3%. The CDR3 sequence is 13 residues long. Germline V CDR1 and CDR2: KGHDR, SFDVKD. This clonotype originated in a female donor with breast cancer. The chain carries TRBV24-1 and TRBJ2-3; D uncertain. Sequencing input: memory CD4+ T cells sorted from a lymph node. Subset specified: memory CD4+ T cells, CD4+CD45RO+CD25-. Here the CDR3 reads CSTSDSRRDTQYF. The CDR3 nucleotides read TGTTCCACCAGTGATTCCCGGCGGGATACGCAGTATTTT.